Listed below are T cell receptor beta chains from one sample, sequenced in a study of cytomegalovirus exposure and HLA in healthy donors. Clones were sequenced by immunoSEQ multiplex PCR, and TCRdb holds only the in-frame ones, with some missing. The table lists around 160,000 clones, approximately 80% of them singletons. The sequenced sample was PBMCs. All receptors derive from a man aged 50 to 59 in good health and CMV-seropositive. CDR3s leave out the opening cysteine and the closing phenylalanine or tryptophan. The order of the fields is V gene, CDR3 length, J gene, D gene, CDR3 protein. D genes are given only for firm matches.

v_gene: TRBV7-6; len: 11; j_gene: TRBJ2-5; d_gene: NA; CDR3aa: ASSPGPPGTQY
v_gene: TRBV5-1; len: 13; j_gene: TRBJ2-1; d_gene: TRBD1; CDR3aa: ASSLWDSAYNEQF
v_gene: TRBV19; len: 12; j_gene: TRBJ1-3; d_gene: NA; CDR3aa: ASSRESSGNTIY
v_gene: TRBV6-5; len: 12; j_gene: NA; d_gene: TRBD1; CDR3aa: ASSYRDRGYEQY
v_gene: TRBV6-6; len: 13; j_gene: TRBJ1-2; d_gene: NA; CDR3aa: ASSYSLAQGDGYT
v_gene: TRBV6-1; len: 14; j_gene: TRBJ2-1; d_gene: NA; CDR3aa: ASSGTTSKLYNEQF
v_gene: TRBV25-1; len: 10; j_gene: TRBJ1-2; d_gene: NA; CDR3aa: ASSELGRGYT
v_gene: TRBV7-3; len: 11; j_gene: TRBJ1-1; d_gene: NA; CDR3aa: ASSSGQNTEAF
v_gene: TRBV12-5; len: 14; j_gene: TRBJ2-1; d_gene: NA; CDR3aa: ASGSTLAEPYNEQF
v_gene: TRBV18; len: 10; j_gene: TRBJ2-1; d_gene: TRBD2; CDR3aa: ASSPDTSGGF
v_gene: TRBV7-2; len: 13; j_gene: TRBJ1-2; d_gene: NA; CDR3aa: ASSLVEQNGVGYT
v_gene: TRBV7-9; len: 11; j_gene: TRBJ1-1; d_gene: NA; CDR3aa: ASSLDMNTEAF
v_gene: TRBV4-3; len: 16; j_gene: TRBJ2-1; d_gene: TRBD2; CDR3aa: ASSQDYRLAGVPGEQF
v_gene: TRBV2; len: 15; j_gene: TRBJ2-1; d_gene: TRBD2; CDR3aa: ASRGDIAGRFYNEQF
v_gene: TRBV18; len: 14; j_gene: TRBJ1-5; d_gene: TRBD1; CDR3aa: ASSPGTAASGQPQH
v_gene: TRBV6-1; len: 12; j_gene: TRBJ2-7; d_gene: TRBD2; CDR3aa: ASRGGTSLGEQY
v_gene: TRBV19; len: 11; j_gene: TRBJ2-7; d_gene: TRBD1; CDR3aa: ASRLTGTYEQY